This is a list of T cell receptor beta chains from one sample in a study of early T cells in non-severe SARS-CoV-2 infection. TCRdb recomputed calls from the 5' RACE reads with MiXCR, one row per CDR3 protein. The sample contains 65,000 to 95,000 distinct CDR3 sequences, 7.5% to 10% of which appear only once. Sample: whole blood. The receptor source for this set is an adult who was a healthcare worker with PCR-confirmed SARS-CoV-2 infection or an uninfected control (not recorded which). The CDR3 runs from the conserved cysteine through the conserved F or W. A D gene is named only where the DNA matches it firmly. A clone size is listed for some rows: how often the clone was seen (once, few, many), or a class if it is expanded.

J,V,length,D,size,DNA,CDR3
TRBJ2-1,TRBV18,15,-,few,TGTGCCAGCTCACCACGGGACGGGTCCTACAATGAGCAGTTCTTC,CASSPRDGSYNEQFF
TRBJ2-1,TRBV18,18,-,-,TGTGCCAGCTCACCAATGTTTCTCCGCGGTTCCTCCTACAATGAGCAGTTCTTC,CASSPMFLRGSSYNEQFF
TRBJ2-5,TRBV7-9,19,-,few,TGTGCCAGCAGTTCCAGACAGGGCCGACTAGCCGGGGGGAAAGAGACCCAGTACTTC,CASSSRQGRLAGGKETQYF
TRBJ1-1,TRBV11-2,15,TRBD1,-,TGTGCCAGCAGCTCTGGGGACAGGCAGAACACTGAAGCTTTCTTT,CASSSGDRQNTEAFF
TRBJ2-3,TRBV5-1,15,-,many,TGCGCCAGCAGCTCACAGGTATCTAGCACAGATACGCAGTATTTT,CASSSQVSSTDTQYF
TRBJ2-7,TRBV11-2,15,TRBD2,few,TGTGCCAGCAGTCCCCGGCGGGAGAATTTCCACGAGCAGTACTTC,CASSPRRENFHEQYF
TRBJ2-7,TRBV6-5,14,-,-,TGTGCCAGCAGTTACTCGGGCAGCTCCTACGAGCAGTACTTC,CASSYSGSSYEQYF
TRBJ2-7,TRBV15,14,-,many,TGTGCCACCAGCAGAGGCACGGGAAGAAGCGAGCAGTACTTC,CATSRGTGRSEQYF
TRBJ1-6,TRBV20-1,13,-,many,TGCAGTGCTAGGGAGGGCTTTAATTCACCCCTCCACTTT,CSAREGFNSPLHF
TRBJ2-1,TRBV11-2,15,TRBD2,few,TGTGCCAGCAGCTTGACTAGCGGGAGGATCGATGAGCAGTTCTTC,CASSLTSGRIDEQFF
TRBJ2-7,TRBV6-6,15,-,few,TGTGCCAGCAGTGTTACGACCCCCCGTGACTACGAGCAGTACTTC,CASSVTTPRDYEQYF
TRBJ2-3,TRBV3-1,12,-,many,TGTGCCAGCAGCCAAGTAAGGGATACGCAGTATTTT,CASSQVRDTQYF
TRBJ2-7,TRBV21-1,15,-,few,TGTGCCAGCAGCAAAGCCCGGGACTCTACCAACGAGCAGTACTTC,CASSKARDSTNEQYF
TRBJ1-1,TRBV3-1,13,-,many,TGTGCCAGCAGCCCCGACCTTGGTTCTGAAGCTTTCTTT,CASSPDLGSEAFF
TRBJ1-1,TRBV10-1,13,-,many,TGCGCCAGCAGGGCCGGGTTGGGCACTGAAGCTTTCTTT,CASRAGLGTEAFF
TRBJ1-5,TRBV20-1,15,TRBD1,many,TGCAGTGCTACTACAGGGGAGGCGCGAGGGCAGCCCCAGCATTTT,CSATTGEARGQPQHF
TRBJ2-1,TRBV28,15,-,few,TGTGCCAGCAGTTTAAGAGCTAGCCTCAGCCCTGAGCAGTTCTTC,CASSLRASLSPEQFF
TRBJ1-1,TRBV5-1,12,-,many,TGCGCCAGCAGCTTGGATAGCAGTGAAGCTTTCTTT,CASSLDSSEAFF
TRBJ2-7,TRBV7-9,14,-,few,TGTGCCAGCAGCGAGAGGGGGGCGAACTACGAGCAGTACTTC,CASSERGANYEQYF
TRBJ2-7,TRBV5-4,15,TRBD1,few,TGTGCCAGCAGAATGGACAGAGGGGGCCACTACGAGCAGTACTTC,CASRMDRGGHYEQYF
TRBJ2-7,TRBV7-7,16,TRBD2,many,TGTGCCAGCAGTTCACCGGGACTAGTAAGCTCCTACGAGCAGTACTTC,CASSSPGLVSSYEQYF
TRBJ2-1,TRBV20-1,15,-,-,TGCAGTGCTAGTATCGACGCAAACTCAAACAATGAGCAGTTCTTC,CSASIDANSNNEQFF
TRBJ2-7,TRBV28,16,-,-,TGTGCCAGCAGTTTAGCGGGCGGGCCTAGATCCTACGAGCAGTACTTC,CASSLAGGPRSYEQYF
TRBJ2-4,TRBV28,11,-,-,TGTGCCAGCAGTTTAGGGGGGATTCAGTACTTC,CASSLGGIQYF
TRBJ2-1,TRBV29-1,11,-,many,TGCAGCGTGGATCTAGCGTCCAGGGGGTTCTTC,CSVDLASRGFF
TRBJ2-7,TRBV5-1,14,TRBD1,many,TGCGCCAGCAGCTTGGCAGGGGGCATCTACGAGCAGTACTTC,CASSLAGGIYEQYF
TRBJ2-7,TRBV9,13,-,many,TGTGCCAGCAGCTCCCGGGGGCTAAGGGAGCAGTACTTC,CASSSRGLREQYF
TRBJ2-2,TRBV5-5,15,-,few,TGTGCCAGCAGCCCGGTTCAGGCCAACACCGGGGAGCTGTTTTTT,CASSPVQANTGELFF
TRBJ2-7,TRBV11-2,13,-,few,TGTGCCAGCAGCGGGGACGGCCCCTACGAGCAGTACTTC,CASSGDGPYEQYF
TRBJ2-1,TRBV11-2,14,-,-,TGTGCCAGCAGCCAAAGGACCCCTTACAATGAGCAGTTCTTC,CASSQRTPYNEQFF
TRBJ1-1,TRBV28,13,-,few,TGTGCCAGCAGTCGTCAGTGGAACACTGAAGCTTTCTTT,CASSRQWNTEAFF
TRBJ2-2,TRBV6-1,14,-,-,TGTGCCAGCGGGGGGAAGATGTACACCGGGGAGCTGTTTTTT,CASGGKMYTGELFF
TRBJ2-1,TRBV20-1,14,-,few,TGCAGTGCTGTTAGCGGACTGGCCTACAATGAGCAGTTCTTC,CSAVSGLAYNEQFF
TRBJ2-1,TRBV20-1,17,TRBD2,few,TGCAGTGCTAGAGTTAGCGGGAGGGCCTCTAGCATCAACGAGCAGTTCTTC,CSARVSGRASSINEQFF
TRBJ2-4,TRBV28,13,-,many,TGTGCCACCCGGACAGTGGCCAAAAACATTCAGTACTTC,CATRTVAKNIQYF
TRBJ2-3,TRBV7-3,17,TRBD2,few,TGTGCCAGCAGCTTAAGCCCCAGCGGGACGGGCACAGATACGCAGTATTTT,CASSLSPSGTGTDTQYF
TRBJ2-7,TRBV6-2/TRBV6-3,15,TRBD2,-,TGTGCCAGCAATACCCTGACTAGCGGGACCTACGAGCAGTACTTC,CASNTLTSGTYEQYF
TRBJ1-1,TRBV11-1,14,-,few,TGTGCCAGCAGCTTAGGAGGGGCAGGCACTGAAGCTTTCTTT,CASSLGGAGTEAFF
TRBJ2-2,TRBV7-9,16,-,many,TGTGCCAGCACACGCCGGGGGATAGCGAACACCGGGGAGCTGTTTTTT,CASTRRGIANTGELFF
TRBJ1-3,TRBV4-1,15,-,-,TGCGCCAGCAGCCAAGATATAAACTCTGGAAACACCATATATTTT,CASSQDINSGNTIYF
TRBJ1-5,TRBV12-3/TRBV12-4,14,TRBD1,many,TGTGCCAGCAGCCCGACAGGGACTAATCAGCCCCAGCATTTT,CASSPTGTNQPQHF
TRBJ1-2,TRBV5-1,12,-,few,TGCGCCAGCAGGTCTAGGAACTATGGCTACACCTTC,CASRSRNYGYTF
TRBJ2-3,TRBV2,13,-,many,TGTGCCAGCAAAGGGCAGGGCAGGGATACGCAGTATTTT,CASKGQGRDTQYF
TRBJ1-2,TRBV2,15,TRBD1,many,TGTGCCAGCAGTGCCGGGACAGGGCTTTTGGAAGGCTACACCTTC,CASSAGTGLLEGYTF
TRBJ2-1,TRBV12-5,14,-,many,TGTGCTAGTGGTTTGGGACTAGAGAGCTCTGAGCAGTTCTTC,CASGLGLESSEQFF
TRBJ2-7,TRBV11-3,15,-,many,TGTGCCAGCAGCTTATATTCCGGGATCTCCTACGAGCAGTACTTC,CASSLYSGISYEQYF
TRBJ2-1,TRBV4-1,15,TRBD2,many,TGCGCCAGCACCCCATTAAGCGGGAGTATCGATGAGCAGTTCTTC,CASTPLSGSIDEQFF
TRBJ2-1,TRBV20-1,15,-,few,TGCAGTGCCCCGGGCCGGGGAGGGGGGGACAATGAGCAGTTCTTC,CSAPGRGGGDNEQFF
TRBJ1-1,TRBV27,15,-,many,TGTGCCAGCAGTTACTCCGGGGCGGCGCACACTGAAGCTTTCTTT,CASSYSGAAHTEAFF
TRBJ1-5,TRBV15,13,-,many,TGTGCCACCAGCAGAGATCCCAAACAGCCCCAGCATTTT,CATSRDPKQPQHF
TRBJ2-1,TRBV3-1,15,TRBD2,-,TGTGCCAGCAGTCAAGGTAGCGGGACCCACAATGAGCAGTTCTTC,CASSQGSGTHNEQFF
TRBJ1-1,TRBV19,15,-,few,TGTGCCAGTAGGGGCAGCTACCTGGGGAACACTGAAGCTTTCTTT,CASRGSYLGNTEAFF
TRBJ2-4,TRBV5-4,13,TRBD2,many,TGTGCCAGCAGCTTGCTAGCGGGAGACATTCAGTACTTC,CASSLLAGDIQYF
TRBJ2-1,TRBV11-2,12,-,few,TGTGCCAGCAGCTCTGGACTCAATGAGCAGTTCTTC,CASSSGLNEQFF
TRBJ2-4,TRBV9,14,TRBD1,many,TGTGCCAGCAGCCGTAGGGGGCCTTTGAACATTCAGTACTTC,CASSRRGPLNIQYF
TRBJ1-2,TRBV28,13,-,-,TGTGCCAGCAGTCCCCGGAGTAGCTATGGCTACACCTTC,CASSPRSSYGYTF
TRBJ2-7,TRBV12-3/TRBV12-4,12,-,many,TGTGCCAGCAGGGCTAGCGTCTACGAGCAGTACTTC,CASRASVYEQYF
TRBJ2-7,TRBV20-1,14,TRBD2,many,TGCAGTGCTAGACCCCCCGGGACTAGATACGAGCAGTACTTC,CSARPPGTRYEQYF
TRBJ1-6,TRBV5-1,17,-,many,TGCGCCAGCAGCTTAATCCCCTGGACAAGAACAAATTCACCCCTCCACTTT,CASSLIPWTRTNSPLHF
TRBJ1-2,TRBV10-2,12,-,many,TGCGCCAGTTCCCCCGCGCAGAGTGGCTACACCTTC,CASSPAQSGYTF